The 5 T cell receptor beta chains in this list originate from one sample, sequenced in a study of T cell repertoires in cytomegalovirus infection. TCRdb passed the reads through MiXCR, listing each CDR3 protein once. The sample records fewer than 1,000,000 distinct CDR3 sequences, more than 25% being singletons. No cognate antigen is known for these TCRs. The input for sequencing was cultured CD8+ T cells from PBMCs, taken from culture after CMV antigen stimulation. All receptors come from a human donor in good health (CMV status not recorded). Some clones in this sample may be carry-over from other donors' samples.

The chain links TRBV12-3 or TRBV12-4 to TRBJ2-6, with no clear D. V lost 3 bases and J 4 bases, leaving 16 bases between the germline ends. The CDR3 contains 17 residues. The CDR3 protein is CASSLGIQYRGANVLTF. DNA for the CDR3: TGTGCCAGCAGTTTGGGTATACAGTATAGGGGGGCCAACGTCCTGACTTTC.

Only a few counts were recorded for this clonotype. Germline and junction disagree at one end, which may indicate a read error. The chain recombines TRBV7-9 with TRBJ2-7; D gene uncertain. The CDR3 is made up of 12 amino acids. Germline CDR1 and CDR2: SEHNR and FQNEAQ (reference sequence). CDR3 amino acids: CASSLVDYEQYF. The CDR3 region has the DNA TGTGCCAGCAGTTTAGTGGATTACGAGCAGTACTTC.

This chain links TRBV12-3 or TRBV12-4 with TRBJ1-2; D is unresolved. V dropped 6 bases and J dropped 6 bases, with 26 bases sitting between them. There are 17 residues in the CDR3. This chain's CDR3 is CASSFFPEGRRLDGYTF. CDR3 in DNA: TGTGCCAGCAGCTTCTTCCCTGAGGGCCGTCGCCTCGATGGCTACACCTTC.

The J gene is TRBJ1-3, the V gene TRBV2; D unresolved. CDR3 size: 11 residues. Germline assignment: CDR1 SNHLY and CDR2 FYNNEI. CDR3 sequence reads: CGEHRGNTIYF. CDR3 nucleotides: TGTGGGGAGCATAGAGGAAACACCATATATTTT.

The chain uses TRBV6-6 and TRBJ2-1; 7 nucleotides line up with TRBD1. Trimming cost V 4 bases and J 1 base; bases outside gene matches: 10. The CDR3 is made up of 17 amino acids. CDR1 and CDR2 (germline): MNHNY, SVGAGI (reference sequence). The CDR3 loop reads CASSSPPTGPSYNEQFF. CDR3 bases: TGTGCCAGCAGTTCTCCCCCGACAGGGCCTTCCTACAATGAGCAGTTCTTC.